The next 7 T cell receptor beta chains were all read from a single sample in a study of Graves' ophthalmopathy and Graves' hyperthyroidism. Amplified material comprised TCR beta CDR3 regions derived from RNA transcripts. The authors performed first-round RT-PCR with HTBI primers and then a second-round multiplex PCR. TCRdb redid the calling of the multiplex PCR reads with MiXCR, one entry per CDR3 protein. The table records around 50,000 distinct CDR3 sequences, roughly 52% of them present only once. The sample was peripheral blood. The source is an adult man with Graves' ophthalmopathy.

V is TRBV20-1 and J is TRBJ2-7; 11 bases match TRBD2. The V gene's germline CDR1 is DFQATT and CDR2 SNEGSKA (reference sequence). Trimming cost V 0 bases and J 5 bases; bases outside gene matches: 9. This CDR3 comprises 16 residues. DNA for the CDR3: TGCAGTGCTAGAGACTTATTACTAGCGGGAGCAAACGAGCAGTACTTC. This gives the protein CSARDLLLAGANEQYF.

This clonotype was counted at least ten times. The chain carries TRBV2 and TRBJ2-2, with 8 bases identical to TRBD2. Germline CDR1 SNHLY, CDR2 FYNNEI. V was pared by 4 bases and J by 3 bases, with 4 bases of the junction left unmatched. This CDR3 is built from 15 residues. CDR3 bases: TGTGCCAGCAGTGCCACTAGCGGCTACACCGGGGAGCTGTTTTTT. It translates to CASSATSGYTGELFF.

In its sample, this clonotype was seen many times. The chain is built from TRBV20-1 and TRBJ2-3; D unclear. Between the trimmed V and J ends, which lost 0 bases and 6 bases, there was a span of 7 bases. The V gene's germline CDR1 is DFQATT and CDR2 SNEGSKA (reference sequence). The CDR3 runs 12 residues. CDR3 protein: CSARDWQDTQYF. The CDR3 region has the DNA TGCAGTGCTAGAGATTGGCAGGATACGCAGTATTTT.

This clonotype came up many times. The V gene is TRBV5-6, the J gene TRBJ1-6; D is perhaps TRBD1 (5 bases). From germline, CDR1 is SGHDT and CDR2 YYEEEE. This CDR3 is 17 amino acids long. Between the trimmed V and J ends, which lost 4 bases and 8 bases, there was a span of 22 bases. The CDR3 DNA is TGTGCCAGCAGCGCCCCCTTGGGGACGGGCCGTGATTCACCCCTCCACTTT. It translates to CASSAPLGTGRDSPLHF.

V and J are TRBV7-3 and TRBJ2-3; a possible D gene is TRBD1 (7 bases). Trimming removed 5 bases from V and 0 bases from J, with 15 bases in between. There are 16 residues in the CDR3. Germline V gene lookup returns CDR1 SGHTA and CDR2 FQGTGA. The CDR3 loop reads CASSAQGGPSTDTQYF. CDR3 in DNA: TGTGCCAGCAGCGCCCAGGGGGGACCAAGCACAGATACGCAGTATTTT.

The V and J genes are TRBV6-1 and TRBJ1-1, with no clear D. CDR3 length: 12 residues. Deletions cut 8 bases from V and 2 bases from J, with 9 bases between. Germline values: CDR1 MNHNS, CDR2 SASEGT. CDR3 nucleotides: TGTGCCAGCGGAGTGGGAAACACTGAAGCTTTCTTT. Residues: CASGVGNTEAFF.

By proportion, this clonotype is medium-sized (0.01 to 0.1%). This chain uses TRBV2 with TRBJ2-7; D could derive from TRBD1 or TRBD2 (5 bases each). The germline CDR1 and CDR2 sequences are SNHLY and FYNNEI. CDR3 size: 15 residues. The V end lost 2 bases, the J end lost 3 bases, and 14 bases lay between the germline ends. The CDR3 nucleotides read TGTGCCAGCAGTGAAACATGGGGGTCTCGCTACGAGCAGTACTTC. It translates to CASSETWGSRYEQYF.